A single sample is the source of the 8 T cell receptor beta chains below, sequenced in a study of beta chain features in type 1 diabetes. Expressed TCRB transcripts were sequenced, since all the RNA that had been isolated was reverse transcribed. Clones were sequenced by immunoSEQ multiplex PCR, and TCRdb holds only the in-frame ones, with some missing. The table has fewer than 650,000 clones, around 15% seen once. The sequenced material came from naive CD4+ T cells from blood. The origin of the receptors is a young man in good health.

The V gene is TRBV18, the J gene TRBJ2-1, with TRBD1 as a possible D gene (5 bases). This CDR3 has 12 amino acids. V shed 3 bases and J shed 9 bases, with 9 bases lying between them. The germline CDR1 and CDR2 sequences are KGHSH and LQKENI. For the CDR3, the DNA is TGTGCCAGCTCACCTCAGGGTCTTGAGCAGTTCTTC. Translation gives CASSPQGLEQFF.

This rearrangement joins TRBV7-9 to TRBJ2-4; TRBD1 aligns across 8 bases. CDR1 and CDR2 (germline): SEHNR, FQNEAQ (reference sequence). With 5 bases clipped from V and 5 bases from J, the junction kept 5 bases outside the gene matches. CDR3 length: 14 residues. The CDR3 DNA sequence: TGTGCCAGCAGCCGGGACAGGAGAGAAAACATTCAGTACTTC. Translating gives CASSRDRRENIQYF.

The genes are TRBV7-7 and TRBJ2-1; D may be TRBD2 (6 bases). Germline V gene lookup returns CDR1 SSHAT and CDR2 FNYEAQ (reference sequence). V was pared by 4 bases and J by 9 bases, with 16 bases between. CDR3 length: 14 amino acids. The chain's CDR3 is CASSSLARNGEQFF. The CDR3 region has the DNA TGTGCCAGCAGCTCGCTAGCGAGGAACGGTGAGCAGTTCTTC.

The chain links TRBV11-2 to TRBJ2-7; maybe TRBD2 (6 bases). The germline V gene has CDR1 SGHAT and CDR2 FQNNGV. The CDR3 runs 15 residues. Trimming shortened V by 0 bases and J by 2 bases, and 11 bases separated the two germline ends. The CDR3 loop is CASSLDGGTTYEQYF. The CDR3 bases are TGTGCCAGCAGCTTAGACGGCGGGACCACCTACGAGCAGTACTTC. The full variable domain, in which reference TRBV11-2 and TRBJ2-7 provide the parts outside the CDR3, is EAGVAQSPRYKIIEKRQSVAFWCNPISGHATLYWYQQILGQGPKLLIQFQNNGVVDDSQLPKDRFSAERLKGVDSTLKIQPAKLEDSAVYLCASSLDGGTTYEQYFGPGTRLTVT.

This chain joins TRBV5-6 and TRBJ2-1; no firm D call. With 0 bases removed from V and 5 bases from J, the gap between germline ends came to 18 bases. CDR3 length: 17 residues. In germline, CDR1 is SGHDT, CDR2 YYEEEE. CDR3 residues: CASSLEVARSRHNEQFF. CDR3 DNA: TGTGCCAGCAGCTTGGAAGTTGCCCGCTCGAGACACAATGAGCAGTTCTTC. The variable domain in full, completed from reference TRBV5-6 and TRBJ2-1, reads DAGVTQSPTHLIKTRGQQVTLRCSPKSGHDTVSWYQQALGQGPQFIFQYYEEEERQRGNFPDRFSGHQFPNYSSELNVNALLLGDSALYLCASSLEVARSRHNEQFFGPGTRLTVL.

This clone was counted between two and nine times. The V gene is TRBV28, the J gene TRBJ2-3, with TRBD1 matching 12 bases. This CDR3 has 15 residues. The germline V gene encodes CDR1 MDHEN and CDR2 SYDVKM. The trim removed 6 bases at V and 5 bases at J, leaving 6 bases unmatched. The CDR3 sequence is CASSLGTGGRDTQYF. CDR3 DNA: TGTGCCAGCAGCCTCGGGACAGGGGGCCGAGATACGCAGTATTTT.

This clone was counted a few times. The chain uses TRBV27 and TRBJ2-3; D not resolved. Between the trimmed V and J ends, which lost 5 bases and 2 bases, there was a span of 5 bases. CDR1 MNHEY and CDR2 SMNVEV come from the germline V gene (reference sequence). This CDR3 region has 12 residues. CDR3 in DNA: TGTGCCAGCAGTCCCAACACAGATACGCAGTATTTT. Protein sequence: CASSPNTDTQYF.

This chain joins TRBV7-9 and TRBJ2-7, with 9 nucleotides matching TRBD2. This CDR3 has 14 residues. Germline V CDR1 and CDR2: SEHNR, FQNEAQ (reference sequence). V was pared by 3 bases and J by 6 bases, with 6 bases of the junction left unmatched. The CDR3 region is CASSFSGSNLEQYF. DNA of the CDR3: TGTGCCAGCAGCTTTAGCGGGAGTAACCTCGAGCAGTACTTC.